This is a list of T cell receptor beta chains from one sample in a study of breast tumors, draining lymph nodes, adjacent tissues. TCRdb called the multiplex PCR reads again in MiXCR, with one record for every CDR3 protein. In the table there are 200,000 to 300,000 distinct CDR3 sequences, 30% to 35% of which are singletons. Sequenced sample: axillary lymph node tissue. The receptors come from a female donor with breast cancer. Some clones in this sample may be carry-over from other donors' samples. The CDR3 runs from the conserved cysteine through the conserved F or W. The D gene is left open where the match is weak. Clone sizes are given selectively: once, few, many, or a class where the clone is expanded.

17,TRBV5-6,many,TRBJ1-2,TRBD1,CASCPRQGALGSYGYTF,TGTGCCAGCTGCCCCCGACAGGGGGCATTAGGTAGCTATGGCTACACCTTC
14,TRBV9,-,TRBJ1-2,-,CASIFHCRNYGYTF,TGTGCCAGCATATTTCACTGCCGCAATTATGGCTACACCTTC
14,TRBV6-5,-,TRBJ2-2,TRBD2,CASSHPGASGELSF,TGTGCCAGCAGTCACCCGGGTGCGAGCGGGGAGCTGTCTTTT
17,TRBV20-1,many,TRBJ2-1,TRBD2,CSARDDSGRVTYNEQFF,TGCAGTGCTAGAGACGATAGCGGGAGGGTTACCTACAATGAGCAGTTCTTC
14,TRBV5-1,many,TRBJ2-7,TRBD1,CASSRDRETYEQYF,TGCGCCAGCAGCAGGGACAGGGAGACCTACGAGCAGTACTTC
15,TRBV5-5,many,TRBJ1-4,-,CASSPGQGVREKLFF,TGTGCCAGCAGCCCCGGACAAGGGGTAAGGGAAAAACTGTTTTTT
15,TRBV24-1,once,TRBJ2-1,TRBD2,CASSGREEPYDEQFF,TGTGCCTCCAGTGGGCGGGAGGAGCCCTACGATGAGCAGTTCTTC
13,TRBV10-1,many,TRBJ2-1,TRBD2,CASGTSGRNEQFF,TGCGCCAGCGGGACTAGCGGGAGAAATGAGCAGTTCTTC
14,TRBV3-1,many,TRBJ1-6,-,CASNFGTSNSPLHF,TGTGCCAGCAACTTTGGGACATCTAATTCACCCCTCCACTTT
13,TRBV3-1,few,TRBJ2-5,-,CASSHSSQETQYF,TGTGCCAGCAGCCACTCTAGTCAAGAGACCCAGTACTTC